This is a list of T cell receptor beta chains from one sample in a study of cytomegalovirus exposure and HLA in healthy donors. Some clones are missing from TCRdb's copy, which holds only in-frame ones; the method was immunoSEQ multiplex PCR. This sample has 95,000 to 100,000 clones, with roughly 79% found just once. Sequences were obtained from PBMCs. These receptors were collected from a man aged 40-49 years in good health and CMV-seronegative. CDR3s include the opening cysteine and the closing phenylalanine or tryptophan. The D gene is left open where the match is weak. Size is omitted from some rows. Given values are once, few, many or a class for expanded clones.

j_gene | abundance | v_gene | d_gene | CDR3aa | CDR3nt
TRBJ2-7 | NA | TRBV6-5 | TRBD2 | CASSYTTSGTYEQYF | TGTGCCAGCAGTTACACGACTAGCGGAACCTACGAGCAGTACTTC
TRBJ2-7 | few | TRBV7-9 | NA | CSSSLRAQDYSGEQYF | TGTTCCAGCAGCTTACGCGCGCAGGACTATTCAGGCGAGCAGTACTTC
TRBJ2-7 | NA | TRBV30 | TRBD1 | CAWSVQDRPYF | TGTGCCTGGAGTGTACAGGACAGGCCCTACTTC
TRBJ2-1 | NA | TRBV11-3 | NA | CASSLGGSRQFF | TGTGCCAGCAGCCTAGGTGGTTCCAGGCAGTTCTTC
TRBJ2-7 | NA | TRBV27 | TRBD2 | CASSPDTMSGRNLEQYF | TGTGCCAGCAGTCCCGACACCATGAGCGGGAGAAATCTCGAGCAGTACTTC
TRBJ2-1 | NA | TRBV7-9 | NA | CASSLVVQNEQFF | TGTGCCAGCAGCTTAGTGGTTCAGAATGAGCAGTTCTTC
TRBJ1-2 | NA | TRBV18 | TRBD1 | CASSPTGTGDYGYTF | TGTGCCAGCTCACCAACCGGGACAGGGGATTATGGCTACACCTTC
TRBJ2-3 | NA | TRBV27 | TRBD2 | CASSLLSGRDTQYF | TGTGCCAGCAGTTTACTGAGCGGGAGAGATACGCAGTATTTT
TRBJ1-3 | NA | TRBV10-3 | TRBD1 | CAISESTGVLSGNTIYF | TGTGCCATCAGTGAGTCGACAGGGGTCCTCTCTGGAAACACCATATATTTT
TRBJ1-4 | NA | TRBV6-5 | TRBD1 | CASRIRGWDEKLFF | TGTGCCAGCAGAATCAGGGGGTGGGATGAAAAACTGTTTTTT
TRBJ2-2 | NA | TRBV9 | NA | CASSVARITGELFF | TGTGCCAGCAGCGTAGCCAGAATCACCGGGGAGCTGTTTTTT
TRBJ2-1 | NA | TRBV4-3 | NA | CASSQVDFGEDSYNEQFF | TGCGCCAGCAGCCAAGTCGACTTTGGGGAGGACTCCTACAATGAGCAGTTCTTC
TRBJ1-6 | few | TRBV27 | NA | CASSLSLGGHRLWPLHF | TGTGCCAGCAGTTTAAGTCTTGGGGGACACCGGTTATGGCCCCTCCACTTT
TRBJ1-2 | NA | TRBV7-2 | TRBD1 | CASGTGTNYGYTF | TGTGCCAGCGGGACAGGAACTAACTATGGCTACACCTTC
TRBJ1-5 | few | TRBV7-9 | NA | CASSQTENQPQHF | TGTGCCAGCAGCCAAACAGAGAATCAGCCCCAGCATTTT
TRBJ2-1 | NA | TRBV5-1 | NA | CASSLGYGSYNEQFF | TGCGCCAGCAGCTTGGGGTACGGGAGTTACAATGAGCAGTTCTTC
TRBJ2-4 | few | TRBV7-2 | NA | CASSLRGRKNIQYF | TGTGCCAGCAGCTTACGAGGGAGGAAGAACATTCAGTACTTC
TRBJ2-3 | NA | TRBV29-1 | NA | CSVCQRSTDTQYF | TGCAGCGTTTGCCAGCGGAGCACAGATACGCAGTATTTT
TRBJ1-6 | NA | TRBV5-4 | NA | CASSVVLYSYNSPLHF | TGTGCCAGCAGCGTCGTCTTATACTCCTATAATTCACCCCTCCACTTT
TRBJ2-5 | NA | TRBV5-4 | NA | CASSLAAGGETQYF | TGTGCCAGCAGCTTGGCCGCTGGGGGGGAGACCCAGTACTTC
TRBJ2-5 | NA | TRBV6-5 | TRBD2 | CATALRGGKETQYF | TGTGCCACCGCCTTACGGGGGGGAAAAGAGACCCAGTACTTC